The following is a T cell receptor beta chain sequence with its context. CDR1 and CDR2 from the germline V gene are SGHNT and YYREEE (reference sequence). This CDR3 has 17 residues. These data belong to a study of technical replicates of blood from a few donors. Clones were read by immunoSEQ multiplex PCR, and TCRdb kept only the in-frame ones, dropping some. This table holds tens of thousands of clones, approximately 97% found once. The sequenced sample was T cells isolated from PBMCs. The rearrangement links TRBV5-4 to TRBJ2-2; 9 bases agree with TRBD1. The clonotype comes from a human donor in good health. The CDR3 reads CATGGTGSMGITGELFF. CDR3 in DNA: TGTGCTACAGGTGGGACAGGGTCAATGGGTATTACCGGGGAGCTGTTTTTT. The entire variable domain, with the rest obtained from reference TRBV5-4 and TRBJ2-2, is as follows: ETGVTQSPTHLIKTRGQQVTLRCSSQSGHNTVSWYQQALGQGPQFIFQYYREEENGRGNFPPRFSGLQFPNYSSELNVNALELDDSALYLCATGGTGSMGITGELFFGEGSRLTVL.